This paragraph covers one TCR beta chain sequence. V lost 2 bases, J lost 3 bases, and 11 bases lay in between. This CDR3 is built from 14 residues. Per the germline V gene, CDR1 is MNHEY and CDR2 is SMNVEV (reference sequence). The data stem from a study of blood T cell repertoires in COVID-19. Across the study: Sources were T cells, B-cell-depleted T cells, or PBMCs; the material itself was cDNA or gDNA.

In the original workflow: Reference gene primer amplification yielded estimated nucleated cell counts. Generated by immunoSEQ multiplex PCR, the TCRdb table keeps only in-frame clones and is missing some. V, J and clone size are those of that table, while D and trimming were read from the DNA. The sample yields 70,000 or so clones, around 86% seen once. Seattle patients were enrolled during active infection and followed longitudinally. The sequence was obtained from a man aged 35-49 years with COVID-19, enrolled during active disease. The J gene is TRBJ2-7, the V gene TRBV27, with D possibly being TRBD1 (5 bases). The sample taken for sequencing was peripheral blood. This CDR3 reads CASSLERQGYEQYF. CDR3 DNA: TGTGCCAGCAGTTTAGAGAGGCAGGGCTACGAGCAGTACTTC.